This passage covers 25 T cell receptor beta chains from one sample sequenced in a study of TIL therapy for anti-PD-1-resistant metastatic lung cancer (TCRdb year 2021). TCR beta CDR3 regions were amplified from genomic DNA by bias-controlled multiplex PCR with the immunoSEQ v3 hsTCRB kit. TCRdb limited this immuneACCESS table to in-frame rearrangements with V and J called. A share of clones is missing; checked studies link under half to unresolved V genes, and the rest is unexplained. For this sample the table gives about 25,000 clones, of which roughly two thirds were detected only once. The ten top clones hold approximately 7.3% of the sample. This specimen's time point label, per the study, means: pre-treatment sample, taken before nivolumab and TIL therapy. Baseline tumor samples were excised metastases, mostly pleural nodules or supraclavicular lymph nodes, from the same resection used to grow TIL.

The sequencing used tumor tissue, collected at baseline. The source is a person aged 30 to 80 with non-small cell lung cancer.

The chain carries TRBV15 and TRBJ2-1; 12 bases align to TRBD2. Germline-derived CDR1 and CDR2 are LNHNV and YYDKDF (reference sequence). This CDR3 comprises 17 residues. V was pared by 6 bases and J by 6 bases, with 12 bases of the junction left unmatched. CDR3 DNA: TGTGCCACCAGGTCTAACCCGGGACTAGCGGGCCGCAATGAGCAGTTCTTC. Translation gives CATRSNPGLAGRNEQFF. Using reference TRBV15 and TRBJ2-1 for the parts outside the CDR3, the full variable domain is DAMVIQNPRYQVTQFGKPVTLSCSQTLNHNVMYWYQQKSSQAPKLLFHYYDKDFNNEADTPDNFQSRRPNTSFCFLDIRSPGLGDTAMYLCATRSNPGLAGRNEQFFGPGTRLTVL.

A few counts support this clone. The chain has TRBV19 and TRBJ2-2; TRBD2 aligns across 10 bases. Germline V gene sequence: CDR1 LNHDA, CDR2 SQIVND (reference sequence). The V segment lost 7 bases and the J segment 9 bases; nucleotides outside the gene matches: 8. CDR3 length equals 14 residues. CDR3 in DNA: TGTGCCAGTACCGACGGACTAGCGGCCCGGGAGCTGTTTTTT. Translating gives CASTDGLAARELFF.

The chain links TRBV10-2 to TRBJ1-2; D unresolved. Trimming cost V 0 bases and J 3 bases, with 8 bases left between them. The CDR3 runs to 14 residues. In germline, CDR1 is WSHSY, CDR2 SAAADI. CDR3 sequence reads: CASSESTEDYGYTF. The CDR3 DNA reads as TGCGCCAGCAGTGAGTCCACAGAAGACTATGGCTACACCTTC.

The gene calls are TRBV5-1 and TRBJ1-5; possibly TRBD1 for D (5 bases). The germline CDR1 and CDR2 sequences are SGHRS and YFSETQ. V gave up 3 bases and J gave up 2 bases, with 12 bases separating them. This CDR3 has 15 residues. The CDR3 is CASSWDGTGNQPQHF. The CDR3 DNA reads as TGCGCCAGCAGCTGGGACGGGACGGGCAATCAGCCCCAGCATTTT. The full variable domain, its missing parts supplied by reference TRBV5-1 and TRBJ1-5, is KAGVTQTPRYLIKTRGQQVTLSCSPISGHRSVSWYQQTPGQGLQFLFEYFSETQRNKGNFPGRFSGRQFSNSRSEMNVSTLELGDSALYLCASSWDGTGNQPQHFGDGTRLSIL.

This clone was found a few times. J is TRBJ1-2 and V is TRBV11-2, with 10 bases matching TRBD1. The V gene end was trimmed by 1 base and the J gene end by 13 bases; junction bases not matched to a gene: 12. The CDR3 has 15 residues. Germline V CDR1 and CDR2: SGHAT, FQNNGV. The CDR3 loop is CASSLVPGTGVDCTF. The DNA of the CDR3 is TGTGCCAGCAGCTTAGTGCCCGGGACAGGGGTGGACTGCACCTTC.

This clone was observed a few times. The chain links TRBV4-1 to TRBJ1-6, with a tentative D call TRBD1 (5 bases). From germline, CDR1 is MGHRA and CDR2 YSYEKL. This CDR3 is 17 amino acids long. V gave up 0 bases and J gave up 4 bases, with 13 bases separating them. The CDR3 nucleotides read TGCGCCAGCAGCCAAGAAGGGGACCGAGTGTATAATTCACCCCTCCACTTT. Translation gives CASSQEGDRVYNSPLHF.

This clone was seen a handful of times. The chain employs TRBV7-2 and TRBJ2-5; D perhaps matches TRBD1 (5 bases). The length of the CDR3 is 13 residues. V gave up 2 bases and J gave up 7 bases, with 11 bases separating them. Germline values: CDR1 SGHTA, CDR2 FQGNSA. The CDR3 sequence is CASSLIREGTQYF. The CDR3 nucleotides are TGTGCCAGCAGCTTAATCAGGGAAGGGACCCAGTACTTC.

This chain links TRBV2 with TRBJ1-5; unclear D gene. The CDR3 is made up of 13 amino acids. V lost 10 bases to trimming and J lost 5 bases, with 15 bases between them. Germline values: CDR1 SNHLY, CDR2 FYNNEI. The CDR3 is CAIPFGRDQPQHF. The DNA for the CDR3 is TGTGCCATCCCGTTTGGAAGAGATCAGCCCCAGCATTTT.

This chain uses TRBV7-2 with TRBJ2-5; TRBD2 agrees at 7 bases. The V and J ends lost 5 bases and 5 bases, in that order; junction bases with no gene match: 8. This CDR3 spans 14 amino acids. Germline loops: CDR1 SGHTA, CDR2 FQGNSA. CDR3 sequence: CASSRERGRETQYF. CDR3 DNA sequence: TGTGCCAGCAGCCGCGAGCGGGGTAGGGAGACCCAGTACTTC. The full variable domain, rest sourced from reference TRBV7-2 and TRBJ2-5, is GAGVSQSPSNKVTEKGKDVELRCDPISGHTALYWYRQSLGQGLEFLIYFQGNSAPDKSGLPSDRFSAERTGGSVSTLTIQRTQQEDSAVYLCASSRERGRETQYFGPGTRLLVL.

The chain couples TRBV2 to TRBJ2-2; no firm D call. V was cut by 1 base and J by 5 bases, with 5 bases left in between. This CDR3 is 13 amino acids long. The germline V gene encodes CDR1 SNHLY and CDR2 FYNNEI. DNA of the CDR3: TGTGCCAGCAGTGAAGGGTTAACCGGGGAGCTGTTTTTT. Protein product: CASSEGLTGELFF.

This chain connects TRBV4-1 to TRBJ2-4, with 7 bases that match TRBD1. The trim removed 1 base at V and 4 bases at J, leaving 10 bases unmatched. CDR3 length equals 17 residues. CDR1 MGHRA and CDR2 YSYEKL come from the germline V gene. CDR3 in amino acids: CASSQVQLGQAKNIQYF. CDR3 DNA: TGCGCCAGCAGCCAAGTACAACTTGGACAGGCAAAAAACATTCAGTACTTC.

The CDR3 sequence is CASSFDSDTQYF. For the CDR3, the DNA is TGCGCCAGCAGCTTTGATTCAGATACGCAGTATTTT. The V gene is TRBV5-1, the J gene TRBJ2-3; D is ambiguous. There are 12 residues in the CDR3. Germline-derived CDR1 and CDR2 are SGHRS and YFSETQ. V shed 2 bases and J shed 4 bases, with 5 bases lying between them.

The J gene is TRBJ2-2, the V gene TRBV7-8; D may correspond to TRBD1 or TRBD2 (5 bases each). Germline V gene sequence: CDR1 SGHVS, CDR2 FQNEAQ. CDR3 length: 17 residues. The V gene lost 5 bases and the J gene lost 5 bases, with 21 bases spanning the gap. CDR3 coding DNA: TGTGCCAGCAGCGCTCGGTCCGGGACGCAAGGGACCGGGGAGCTGTTTTTT. Translating it yields CASSARSGTQGTGELFF. Using reference TRBV7-8 and TRBJ2-2 for the parts outside the CDR3, the full variable domain is GAGVSQSPRYKVAKRGQDVALRCDPISGHVSLFWYQQALGQGPEFLTYFQNEAQLDKSGLPSDRFFAERPEGSVSTLKIQRTQQEDSAVYLCASSARSGTQGTGELFFGEGSRLTVL.

The chain combines TRBV6-5 with TRBJ1-3; D perhaps matches TRBD1 (5 bases). The V and J ends lost 2 bases and 0 bases respectively, with 11 bases between them. Germline V lookup: CDR1 MNHEY, CDR2 SVGAGI. The CDR3 has 16 amino acids. The CDR3 loop reads CASSYDGGNSGNTIYF. For the CDR3, the DNA is TGTGCCAGCAGTTACGATGGGGGGAACTCTGGAAACACCATATATTTT.

The rearrangement joins TRBV10-2 to TRBJ1-1; a possible D gene is TRBD1 (5 bases). Germline assignment: CDR1 WSHSY and CDR2 SAAADI. Trimming took off 6 bases at V and 3 bases at J, with 11 bases between the two ends. This CDR3 is 13 amino acids long. The CDR3 protein is CASSAQGYTEAFF. As DNA, the CDR3 is TGCGCCAGCAGCGCCCAGGGATACACTGAAGCTTTCTTT.

V gene TRBV5-1 combines with J gene TRBJ2-5; TRBD1 matches at 9 bases. The CDR3 contains 13 residues. Germline-derived CDR1 and CDR2 are SGHRS and YFSETQ. Trimming removed 4 bases from V and 5 bases from J; junction bases left unmatched: 3. CDR3 region: CASSGTGPETQYF. CDR3 DNA sequence: TGCGCCAGCAGCGGGACAGGGCCGGAGACCCAGTACTTC.

A few counts support this clone. The chain uses TRBV5-4 and TRBJ1-6; 8 bases are a match to TRBD1. Germline CDR1 and CDR2: SGHNT and YYREEE (reference sequence). V shed 5 bases and J 7 bases; nucleotides not matched to a gene: 5. The CDR3 loop spans 14 amino acids. Here the CDR3 reads CASSRDRNNSPLHF. The CDR3 DNA sequence: TGTGCCAGCAGTCGGGACAGGAACAATTCACCCCTCCACTTT.

As concerns this clone: Compared with germline, one end of the junction differs, possibly owing to a read error. The chain carries TRBV7-9 and TRBJ1-1; a possible D gene is TRBD1 (6 bases). Germline values: CDR1 SEHNR, CDR2 FQNEAQ (reference sequence). CDR3 length: 15 amino acids. The CDR3 DNA follows: TGTGCCAGCAGTTTAGAGGGACATCGGAACACTGAAGCTTTCTTT. It translates to CASSLEGHRNTEAFF.

This chain joins TRBV27 and TRBJ2-5, with 9 bases aligning to TRBD2. Germline V gene lookup returns CDR1 MNHEY and CDR2 SMNVEV (reference sequence). With 0 bases clipped from V and 4 bases from J, the junction kept 3 bases outside the gene matches. The CDR3 covers 15 residues. CDR3 sequence: CASSLSTTSGETQYF. CDR3 sequence (DNA): TGTGCCAGCAGTTTATCGACGACTAGCGGAGAGACCCAGTACTTC.

This chain joins TRBV4-3 and TRBJ2-7; D not resolved. Trimming stripped 0 bases from V and 2 bases from J, with 11 bases between. The germline V gene has CDR1 LGHNA and CDR2 YSLEER. There are 15 residues in the CDR3. The CDR3 here is CASSQELEVTYEQYF. The CDR3, as DNA: TGCGCCAGCAGCCAAGAACTGGAAGTTACCTACGAGCAGTACTTC.

V and J are TRBV19 and TRBJ2-3; a weak D match, TRBD2 (6 bases). The V end lost 5 bases, the J end lost 0 bases, and 9 bases lay between the germline ends. Germline V gives CDR1 LNHDA, CDR2 SQIVND (reference sequence). The CDR3 consists of 14 residues. The CDR3 sequence is CASSPGVSTDTQYF. As DNA, the CDR3 is TGTGCCAGTAGTCCGGGGGTAAGCACAGATACGCAGTATTTT.

The table lists this clone with a few counts. The chain recombines TRBV6-5 with TRBJ1-1, with D maybe TRBD1 (5 bases). This CDR3 region has 14 residues. Germline V gene lookup returns CDR1 MNHEY and CDR2 SVGAGI. Trimming pared 6 bases from V and 1 base from J, leaving 12 bases between. The CDR3 DNA reads as TGTGCCAGCAGCCGAGAAGACAGGAACACTGAAGCTTTCTTT. Translated, it gives CASSREDRNTEAFF.

This chain links TRBV7-9 with TRBJ1-1; D uncertain. CDR1 is SEHNR and CDR2 is FQNEAQ in the germline V gene (reference sequence). The V end was cut by 3 bases, the J end by 6 bases, with 14 bases between. The CDR3 extends over 14 amino acids. DNA for the CDR3: TGTGCCAGCAGCTTCGAGACTGCCCTACCTGAAGCTTTCTTT. Amino acids: CASSFETALPEAFF.

The J gene is TRBJ2-7, the V gene TRBV7-6; D is unclear. Deletions cut 1 base from V and 7 bases from J, with 29 bases between. Germline CDR1 reads SGHVS; CDR2 reads FNYEAQ. CDR3 length: 19 amino acids. CDR3 amino acids: CASSLVLCLIIPWPREQYF. The CDR3 DNA reads as TGTGCCAGCAGCTTAGTTTTGTGCCTAATAATACCCTGGCCACGAGAGCAGTACTTC.

The rearrangement uses TRBV10-3 and TRBJ1-1, with D perhaps TRBD1 (6 bases). This CDR3 has 15 amino acids. Germline CDR1 ENHRY, CDR2 SYGVKD. Trimming removed 0 bases at V and 1 base at J, with 9 bases between. The CDR3 nucleotides are TGTGCCATCAGTGAGTCTCGGACAGCGAACACTGAAGCTTTCTTT. This encodes CAISESRTANTEAFF.